A single T cell receptor (beta chain) is shown here with its context. Antigen unknown. The entry originates in a study of T cell repertoires in cytomegalovirus infection. In the study overall: Well-studied HLA-B-restricted CMV epitopes were used in the study alongside recently identified HLA-C-restricted ones. Carrying CMV and the relevant HLA type showed in public TCR beta signatures.

CDR1 and CDR2 (germline): MGHRA, YSYEKL. Trimming pared 1 base from V and 1 base from J, leaving 10 bases between. This CDR3 has 16 residues. Study-wide findings and caveats: The study found HLA-C-restricted CMV-specific TCR beta clonotypes dominating the ex vivo response.

Each CDR3 protein is one row after TCRdb ran MiXCR on the reads. Of 830,000 or so distinct CDR3 sequences listed, over 25% were seen once; the top ten hold around 11%. The TCR was taken from a human donor in good health (CMV status not recorded). Some clones in this sample may be carry-over from other donors' samples. The specimen was cultured CD8+ T cells from PBMCs, collected from culture after CMV antigen stimulation. The chain has TRBV4-1 and TRBJ2-2, with D perhaps matching TRBD1 or TRBD2 (5 bases each). The CDR3 reads CASSQAGTENTGELFF. The DNA of the CDR3 is TGCGCCAGCAGCCAAGCCGGGACGGAGAACACCGGGGAGCTGTTTTTT.